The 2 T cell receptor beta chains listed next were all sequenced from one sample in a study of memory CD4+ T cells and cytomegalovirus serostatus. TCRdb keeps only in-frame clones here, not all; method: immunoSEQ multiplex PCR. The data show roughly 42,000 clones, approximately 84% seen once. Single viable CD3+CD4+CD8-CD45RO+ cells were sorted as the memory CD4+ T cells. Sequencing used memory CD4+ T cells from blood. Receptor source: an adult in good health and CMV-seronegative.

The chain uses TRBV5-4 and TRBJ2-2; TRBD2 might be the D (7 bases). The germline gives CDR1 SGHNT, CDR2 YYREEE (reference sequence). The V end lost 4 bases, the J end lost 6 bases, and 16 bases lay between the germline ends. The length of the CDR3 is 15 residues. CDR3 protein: CASSIGGGLAGELFF. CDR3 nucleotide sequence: TGTGCCAGCAGCATAGGGGGGGGGCTGGCCGGGGAGCTGTTTTTT.

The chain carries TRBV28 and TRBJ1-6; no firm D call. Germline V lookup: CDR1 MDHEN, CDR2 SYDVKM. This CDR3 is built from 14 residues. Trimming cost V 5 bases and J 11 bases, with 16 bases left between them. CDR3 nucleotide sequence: TGTGCCAGCAGTACCGACACGGTCGGTCCACCCCTCCACTTT. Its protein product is CASSTDTVGPPLHF.